The rows below give T cell receptor beta chains drawn from one sample of a study of T cell responses to AZD1222 COVID-19 vaccine. Assay used: immunoSEQ multiplex PCR; TCRdb lists only in-frame clones, some missing. The sample has 90,000 to 150,000 clones, approximately 90% seen once. This specimen was peripheral blood, taken 28 days after the second AZD1222 dose. The source is an adult who received the AZD1222 COVID-19 vaccine. Both conserved end residues are part of each CDR3. The D gene is left open where the match is weak. Size is omitted from some rows. Given values are once, few, many or a class for expanded clones.

CDR3 DNA | CDR3 protein | J gene | D gene | clone size | V gene
TGCAGCGTTGGCACAGGGAGGACTTATGGCTACACCTTC | CSVGTGRTYGYTF | TRBJ1-2 | - | - | TRBV29-1
TGTGCCAGCAGTTTGTCATGGGGGGGGACTAACTATGGCTACACCTTC | CASSLSWGGTNYGYTF | TRBJ1-2 | - | - | TRBV27
TGTGCCAGCAGCCGAGGGACACAGCACTCCTACGAGCAGTACTTC | CASSRGTQHSYEQYF | TRBJ2-7 | - | - | TRBV5-8
TGTGCCAGTAGTACGACAGGGCATGGATATTCACCCCTCCACTTT | CASSTTGHGYSPLHF | TRBJ1-6 | TRBD1 | once | TRBV19
TGTGCCAGCAGTCATCGGGATGGGAGCACAGATACGCAGTATTTT | CASSHRDGSTDTQYF | TRBJ2-3 | - | - | TRBV11-2
TGCGCCAGCAGCTTGGCCGGGACTAGGCAAGAGACCCAGTACTTC | CASSLAGTRQETQYF | TRBJ2-5 | TRBD2 | - | TRBV5-1
TGTGCCAGCAGCTTACTCAGCGGCTCCTACAATGAGCAGTTCTTC | CASSLLSGSYNEQFF | TRBJ2-1 | - | - | TRBV7-3
TGTGCCAGCAGCAACAGGGGGGCTAATGAAAAACTGTTTTTT | CASSNRGANEKLFF | TRBJ1-4 | TRBD1 | - | TRBV7-9
TGTGCCAGCAGCCCATTTTCCTATGGCTACACCTTC | CASSPFSYGYTF | TRBJ1-2 | - | - | TRBV7-8
TGTGCCAGCAGCAGGGCCCGCACCGGGGAGCTGTTTTTT | CASSRARTGELFF | TRBJ2-2 | - | - | TRBV7-9
TGTGCCAGCAGTACGACGGGCCGCACCAATTCACCCCTCCACTTT | CASSTTGRTNSPLHF | TRBJ1-6 | - | - | TRBV6-2/TRBV6-3
TGCGCCAGCAGCTTGGCAACAGGGAGTTGGGGCAATGAGCAGTTCTTC | CASSLATGSWGNEQFF | TRBJ2-1 | - | - | TRBV5-1
TGTGCCTGGAGTGAACAGGGGTTGAGCACAGATACGCAGTATTTT | CAWSEQGLSTDTQYF | TRBJ2-3 | TRBD1 | - | TRBV30
TGTGCCAGCAGCGACGGACTAGCGGGAGTCTCAGATACGCAGTATTTT | CASSDGLAGVSDTQYF | TRBJ2-3 | TRBD2 | - | TRBV4-2
TGTGCTAGTGGAAACTCTGGGGCCAACGTCCTGACTTTC | CASGNSGANVLTF | TRBJ2-6 | - | - | TRBV12-5
TGTGCCATCAGTGACCCCGCCAGACAGGGAACACCCCTCCACTTT | CAISDPARQGTPLHF | TRBJ1-6 | TRBD1 | - | TRBV10-3
TGTGCCAGCACCCAGGGCGGGACGGGTGCAGATACGCAGTATTTT | CASTQGGTGADTQYF | TRBJ2-3 | - | - | TRBV7-3
TGTGCCAGCAGTTACTCGACGGGGGGCGAGCAGTACTTC | CASSYSTGGEQYF | TRBJ2-7 | TRBD2 | - | TRBV6-5
TGTGCCAGCAGCTTAACCAGGGGTGGGGAGACCCAGTACTTC | CASSLTRGGETQYF | TRBJ2-5 | - | - | TRBV7-8
TGTGCCAGCAGTTTGAGGAGCTCCTACAATGAGCAGTTCTTC | CASSLRSSYNEQFF | TRBJ2-1 | - | - | TRBV28
TGTGCCAGCAGCCATCAGCGCGAGCAGTACTTC | CASSHQREQYF | TRBJ2-7 | - | - | TRBV28
TGTGCCAGCAGCTTAAGGAGCGGGAGGGCCCTCTACGAGCAGTACTTC | CASSLRSGRALYEQYF | TRBJ2-7 | TRBD2 | - | TRBV11-3
TGTGCCAGCAGTCCCCCGACACGGGAAAAACTGTTTTTT | CASSPPTREKLFF | TRBJ1-4 | - | once | TRBV12-3/TRBV12-4
TGTGCCAGCAGTATGAGGGAGCGGGACACAGATACGCAGTATTTT | CASSMRERDTDTQYF | TRBJ2-3 | TRBD2 | - | TRBV6-5
TGCGCCAGCAGCCAAGACCGCACATCTTCGAACACCGGGGAGCTGTTTTTT | CASSQDRTSSNTGELFF | TRBJ2-2 | - | - | TRBV4-1
TGCGCCAGCAGCCTCGCGGACTCAACCTACGAGCAGTACTTC | CASSLADSTYEQYF | TRBJ2-7 | - | - | TRBV4-1
TGTGCCAGCAGCGACGACAGGAGCGGGAGGTTCGAGCAGTACTTC | CASSDDRSGRFEQYF | TRBJ2-7 | TRBD2 | - | TRBV4-2
TGTGCCAGCAGCTTAGCGGCAAGGAACACTGAAGCTTTCTTT | CASSLAARNTEAFF | TRBJ1-1 | - | - | TRBV7-2
TGTGCCAGCGGGGGGAGCTCCTACGAGCAGTACTTC | CASGGSSYEQYF | TRBJ2-7 | - | - | TRBV6-5
TGTGCCAGCAGCCCCGGGACAGGGACCCGCTACACCTTC | CASSPGTGTRYTF | TRBJ1-2 | TRBD1 | - | TRBV12-3/TRBV12-4
TGTGCCAGCAGCCCCCGGGACAGGGTTTACGAGCAGTACTTC | CASSPRDRVYEQYF | TRBJ2-7 | TRBD1 | - | TRBV11-1
TGTGCCAGCAGCGTCTCCGGGACACCTAACACTGAAGCTTTCTTT | CASSVSGTPNTEAFF | TRBJ1-1 | - | - | TRBV9
TGTGCCAGCAAAGGACGGGGGGGGTATAGCAATCAGCCCCAGCATTTT | CASKGRGGYSNQPQHF | TRBJ1-5 | - | - | TRBV7-2
TGTGCCAGTAGAACCCCCCCCGGGACTAGTTCCAAAGATACGCAGTATTTT | CASRTPPGTSSKDTQYF | TRBJ2-3 | TRBD2 | - | TRBV19
TGCGCCAGCAGCTTTTCCAGCACAGATACGCAGTATTTT | CASSFSSTDTQYF | TRBJ2-3 | - | - | TRBV5-1
TGCAGCGCTCTCGGGCAGCCGCTCTGG | CSALGQPLW | TRBJ1-1 | - | once | TRBV20-1
TGTGCCAGCAGTCCCGGGATAGTTGGGACCTACGAGCAGTACTTC | CASSPGIVGTYEQYF | TRBJ2-7 | - | few | TRBV28
TGTGCCAGTAGTCCCAGCTCCGGGGTCGGCTATGGCTACACCTTC | CASSPSSGVGYGYTF | TRBJ1-2 | - | - | TRBV19
TGCGCCAGCAGCCAAGTTAATGAGCAGTTCTTC | CASSQVNEQFF | TRBJ2-1 | - | - | TRBV4-1
TGTGCCAGCAGTGTATCAGGCGAGGCGAAGGGTGAAAAACTGTTTTTT | CASSVSGEAKGEKLFF | TRBJ1-4 | - | - | TRBV28
TGTGCCAGCAGCGTAGAGGCGGTCGGCACAGATACGCAGTATTTT | CASSVEAVGTDTQYF | TRBJ2-3 | - | - | TRBV9
TGCGCCAGCAGCTTCGGAGGTCCCAACACTGAAGCTTTCTTT | CASSFGGPNTEAFF | TRBJ1-1 | - | - | TRBV5-1
TGTGCCAGCAGCTTATTTTCGGGGGCTGACTATGGCTACACCTTC | CASSLFSGADYGYTF | TRBJ1-2 | - | few | TRBV7-2
TGTGCCAGCAGTTTAGGGCCAGGGGGCGCGGTGGAGACCCAGTACTTC | CASSLGPGGAVETQYF | TRBJ2-5 | TRBD1 | - | TRBV27
TGTGCCAGCAGCCTCAGGGGGTGGGAGGCATCCTACGAGCAGTACTTC | CASSLRGWEASYEQYF | TRBJ2-7 | - | - | TRBV7-2